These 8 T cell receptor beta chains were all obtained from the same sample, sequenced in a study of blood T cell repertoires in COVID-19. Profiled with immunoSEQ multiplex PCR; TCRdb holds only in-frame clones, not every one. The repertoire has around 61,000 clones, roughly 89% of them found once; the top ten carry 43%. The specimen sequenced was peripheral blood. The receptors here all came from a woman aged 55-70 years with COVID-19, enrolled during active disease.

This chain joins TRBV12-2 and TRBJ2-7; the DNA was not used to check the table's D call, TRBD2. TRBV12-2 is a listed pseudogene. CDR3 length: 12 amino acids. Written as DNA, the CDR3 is TGTGCAAGTCGCTTGAGTCCCTACGAGCAGTACTTC. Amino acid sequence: CASRLSPYEQYF.

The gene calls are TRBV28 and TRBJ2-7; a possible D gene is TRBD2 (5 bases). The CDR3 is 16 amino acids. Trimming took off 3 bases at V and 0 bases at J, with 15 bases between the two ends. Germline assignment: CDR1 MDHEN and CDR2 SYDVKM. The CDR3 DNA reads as TGTGCCAGCAGTTTCGGCCCCGGCGGGCCCTCCTACGAGCAGTACTTC. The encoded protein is CASSFGPGGPSYEQYF.

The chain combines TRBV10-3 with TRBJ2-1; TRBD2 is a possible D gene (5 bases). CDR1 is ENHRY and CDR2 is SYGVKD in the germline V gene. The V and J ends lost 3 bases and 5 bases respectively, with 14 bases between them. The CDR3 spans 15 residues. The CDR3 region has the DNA TGTGCCATCAGTGATTCCCAGCGGATCAACAATGAGCAGTTCTTC. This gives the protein CAISDSQRINNEQFF.

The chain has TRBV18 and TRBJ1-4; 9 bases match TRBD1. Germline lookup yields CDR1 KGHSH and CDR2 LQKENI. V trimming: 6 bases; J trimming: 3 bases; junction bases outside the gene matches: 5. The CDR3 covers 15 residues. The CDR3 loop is CASSDGTGSNEKLFF. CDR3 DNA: TGTGCCAGCTCGGATGGGACAGGGTCTAATGAAAAACTGTTTTTT.

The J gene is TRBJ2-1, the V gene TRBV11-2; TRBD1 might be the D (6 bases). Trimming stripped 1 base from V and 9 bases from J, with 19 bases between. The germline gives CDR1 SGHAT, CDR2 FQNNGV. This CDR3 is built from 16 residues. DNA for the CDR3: TGTGCCAGCAGCTTAGCAGGGGTAGCTACGCTGGGTGAGCAGTTCTTC. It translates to CASSLAGVATLGEQFF.

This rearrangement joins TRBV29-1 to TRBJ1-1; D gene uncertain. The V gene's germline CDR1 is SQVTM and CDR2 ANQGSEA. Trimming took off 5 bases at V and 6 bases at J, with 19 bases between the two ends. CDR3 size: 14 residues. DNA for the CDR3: TGCAGCGTTATAAGGGTGGCGGGATGGGCTGAAGCTTTCTTT. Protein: CSVIRVAGWAEAFF.

The CDR3 sequence: CASSRQSSSYNEQFF. Written as DNA, the CDR3 is TGTGCCAGCTCACGCCAGTCCAGCTCCTACAATGAGCAGTTCTTC. V is TRBV18 and J is TRBJ2-1; D remains unclear. The CDR3 runs 15 residues. V lost 4 bases and J 0 bases, leaving 10 bases between the germline ends. In germline, CDR1 is KGHSH, CDR2 LQKENI.

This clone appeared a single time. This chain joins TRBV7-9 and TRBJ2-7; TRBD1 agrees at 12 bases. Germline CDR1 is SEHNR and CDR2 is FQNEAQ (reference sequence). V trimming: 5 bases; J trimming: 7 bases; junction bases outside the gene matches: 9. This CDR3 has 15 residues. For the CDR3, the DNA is TGTGCCAGCAGCGCTCCGGGACAGGGGGCGAGTGAGCAGTACTTC. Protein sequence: CASSAPGQGASEQYF.